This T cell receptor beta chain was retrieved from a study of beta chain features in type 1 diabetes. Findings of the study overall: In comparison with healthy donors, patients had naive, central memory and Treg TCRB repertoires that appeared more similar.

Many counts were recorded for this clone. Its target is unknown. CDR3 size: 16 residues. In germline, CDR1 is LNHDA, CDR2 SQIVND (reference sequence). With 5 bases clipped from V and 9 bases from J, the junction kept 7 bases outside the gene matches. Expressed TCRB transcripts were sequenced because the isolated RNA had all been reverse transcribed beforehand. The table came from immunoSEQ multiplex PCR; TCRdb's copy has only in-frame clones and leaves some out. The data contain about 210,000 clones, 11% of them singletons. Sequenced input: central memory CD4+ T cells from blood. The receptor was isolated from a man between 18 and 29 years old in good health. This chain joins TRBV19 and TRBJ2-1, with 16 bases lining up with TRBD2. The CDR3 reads CASSSGLAGGLGEQFF. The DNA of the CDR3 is TGTGCCAGTAGTTCGGGACTAGCGGGAGGGCTGGGTGAGCAGTTCTTC.